The rows below give T cell receptor beta chains drawn from one sample of a study of blood T cell repertoires in COVID-19. Generated by immunoSEQ multiplex PCR, the TCRdb table keeps only in-frame clones and is missing some. The sample holds about 400,000 clones, about nine tenths seen once. The material sequenced was PBMCs or T cells enriched from blood (not recorded which). These receptors were obtained from a woman under 40 who had recovered from COVID-19. Each CDR3 is given with its conserved first and last residue. The D gene is left open where the match is weak. Size tells how often a clone was seen (once, few, many) or the class of an expanded clone, and some rows leave it out.

V,J,D,size,DNA,CDR3
TRBV13,TRBJ2-5,-,-,TGTGCCAGCAGCTTAGGTCGTCGAAGCGGGCACCGCCGAGAGACCCAGTACTTC,CASSLGRRSGHRRETQYF
TRBV18,TRBJ1-1,-,-,TGTGCCAGCTCACAGCGTGGTGACACTGAAGCTTTCTTT,CASSQRGDTEAFF
TRBV6-5,TRBJ1-5,-,-,TGTGCCAGCAGTTTATACAATCAGCCCCAGCATTTT,CASSLYNQPQHF
TRBV6-5,TRBJ1-5,-,-,TGTGCCAGCAGTTTGCGGCTTAGCAATCAGCCCCAGCATTTT,CASSLRLSNQPQHF
TRBV7-9,TRBJ2-7,-,-,TGTGCCAGCAGCTTATCAGGGGCTATCTCCTACGAGCAGTACTTC,CASSLSGAISYEQYF
TRBV19,TRBJ2-3,TRBD1,-,TGTGCCAGTAGTGCGACAGGGTCAGATACGCAGTATTTT,CASSATGSDTQYF
TRBV29-1,TRBJ2-1,TRBD1,once,TGCAGCGTGGACGACAGGGGCTCCTACAATGAGCAGTTCTTC,CSVDDRGSYNEQFF
TRBV28,TRBJ1-5,-,-,TGTGCCAGCACCGATGCCGGGAGCAATCAGCCCCAGCATTTT,CASTDAGSNQPQHF
TRBV9,TRBJ2-3,-,-,TGTGCCAGCAGCCGCGAGGGGGTAGCTAGCACAGATACGCAGTATTTT,CASSREGVASTDTQYF
TRBV25-1,TRBJ2-5,TRBD2,-,TGTGCCAGCAGTCACGGGACTAGCGGGAGAGCCCAAGAGACCCAGTACTTC,CASSHGTSGRAQETQYF
TRBV12-5,TRBJ1-6,-,-,TGTGCTAGTAACAAAGATCGCTCACCCCTCCACTTT,CASNKDRSPLHF
TRBV9,TRBJ2-1,TRBD1,-,TGTGCCAGCAGCGTTCATCCGGGACAGGGGGCAAATAATGAGCAGTTCTTC,CASSVHPGQGANNEQFF
TRBV4-2,TRBJ2-3,TRBD2,-,TGTGCCAGCAGCCGGGCGGGACTAGCGGAGAAAGATACGCAGTATTTT,CASSRAGLAEKDTQYF
TRBV29-1,TRBJ2-3,-,-,TGCAGCTCCTGGGAGGGGGGGGATACGCAGTATTTT,CSSWEGGDTQYF
TRBV6-5,TRBJ1-6,-,once,TGTGCCAGCAGTTATTTTGGCAGGGAGGTTTCACCCCTCCACTTT,CASSYFGREVSPLHF
TRBV6-6,TRBJ1-1,-,few,TGTGCCAGCTCCCTGACAGGGAACACTGAAGCTTTCTTT,CASSLTGNTEAFF
TRBV27,TRBJ1-6,-,-,TGTGCCAGCAGTTGGGCTCTGGACGGGAGCTCCTATAATTCACCCCTCCACTTT,CASSWALDGSSYNSPLHF
TRBV30,TRBJ1-2,-,-,TGTGCCTGGTTTGACCCGAGGGGAGGAGGCTATGGCTACACCTTC,CAWFDPRGGGYGYTF
TRBV21-1,TRBJ2-3,-,-,TGTGCCAGCAGCAAAGCGCCGATAGACAGGCGACGCACAGATACGCAGTATTTT,CASSKAPIDRRRTDTQYF
TRBV5-8,TRBJ1-2,TRBD1,-,TGTGCCAGCAGCTTGGGACAGGGGTCCTATGGCTACACCTTC,CASSLGQGSYGYTF
TRBV5-6,TRBJ1-1,-,-,TGTGCCAGCAGCTGGGGGGATTGGAGGAACACTGAAGCTTTCTTT,CASSWGDWRNTEAFF
TRBV19,TRBJ1-5,-,once,TGTGCCAGTAGACAACTCGTGGGCCGAAATATAAATCAGCCCCAGCATTTT,CASRQLVGRNINQPQHF
TRBV7-3,TRBJ1-2,-,once,TGTGCCAGCAGCTTAATTCGGCGGGACCGCCACTATGGCTACACCTTC,CASSLIRRDRHYGYTF
TRBV19,TRBJ2-7,TRBD2,-,TGTGCCAGTAGTAACGGGGGGGAAGCGTCCGAGCAGTACTTC,CASSNGGEASEQYF